Following are 26 T cell receptor beta chains from one sample sequenced in a study of blood T cell repertoires in COVID-19. Produced via immunoSEQ multiplex PCR; TCRdb's table is partial and in-frame only. This table holds fewer than 400,000 clones, 83% found once. Sequenced: peripheral blood. These receptor sequences come from a man aged 25 to 40 with active or convalescent COVID-19.

This rearrangement joins TRBV11-2 to TRBJ2-7, with D possibly being TRBD2 (5 bases). CDR1 is SGHAT and CDR2 is FQNNGV in the germline V gene. Deletions cut 3 bases from V and 2 bases from J, with 17 bases between. The CDR3 has 16 residues. The CDR3 is CASSFGPAPGAYEQYF. The CDR3 nucleotides read TGTGCCAGCAGCTTCGGCCCCGCCCCCGGGGCCTACGAGCAGTACTTC.

This sequence joins TRBV5-1 and TRBJ2-3; 12 bases agree with TRBD2. The germline V gene has CDR1 SGHRS and CDR2 YFSETQ. The trim removed 2 bases at V and 4 bases at J, leaving 8 bases unmatched. This CDR3 has 17 residues. CDR3 protein: CASSLWTSGMRADTQYF. DNA for the CDR3: TGCGCCAGCAGCTTATGGACTAGCGGGATGCGGGCAGATACGCAGTATTTT.

This chain joins TRBV10-2 and TRBJ2-7; TRBD2 aligns across 8 bases. The CDR3 consists of 15 residues. In germline, CDR1 is WSHSY, CDR2 SAAADI. V shed 0 bases and J 0 bases; nucleotides not matched to a gene: 1. The CDR3 protein is CASSESSGSSYEQYF. The CDR3 bases are TGCGCCAGCAGTGAGTCGAGCGGGAGCTCCTACGAGCAGTACTTC.

This chain links TRBV4-3 with TRBJ2-5, with D perhaps matching TRBD1 (6 bases). V was pared by 1 base and J by 5 bases, with 17 bases between. The germline CDR1 and CDR2 sequences are LGHNA and YSLEER. The CDR3 length is 16 residues. The chain's CDR3 is CASSQVSTGGGETQYF. The CDR3, as DNA: TGCGCCAGCAGCCAAGTCTCGACAGGCGGTGGGGAGACCCAGTACTTC.

This chain links TRBV6-6 with TRBJ1-1, with unresolved D. V was pared by 7 bases and J by 6 bases, with 9 bases between. The CDR3 is 11 residues long. Germline-derived CDR1 and CDR2 are MNHNY and SVGAGI (reference sequence). In nucleotides, the CDR3 is TGTGCCAGCATCAAGCGCCCTGAAGCTTTCTTT. Encoded protein: CASIKRPEAFF.

V usage is TRBV10-1 and J usage is TRBJ1-4, with D unresolved. The germline CDR1 and CDR2 sequences are WNHNN and SYGVQD (reference sequence). V dropped 4 bases and J dropped 0 bases, with 3 bases sitting between them. There are 13 residues in the CDR3. CDR3 nucleotide sequence: TGCGCCAGCAGTGCCTCAACTAATGAAAAACTGTTTTTT. It codes for CASSASTNEKLFF.

The chain carries TRBV30 and TRBJ1-5; D ambiguous. The CDR3 consists of 12 residues. In germline, CDR1 is GTSNPN, CDR2 SVGIG (reference sequence). V gave up 2 bases and J gave up 6 bases, with 8 bases separating them. In DNA, the CDR3 is TGTGCCTGGAGTACTTTCCGTCAGCCCCAGCATTTT. As protein: CAWSTFRQPQHF.

The V call is TRBV4-2, the J call TRBJ2-7; 7 bases match TRBD2. Looked up from germline, CDR1 is LGHNA and CDR2 is YNFKEQ. The V segment lost 1 base and the J segment 0 bases; nucleotides outside the gene matches: 9. The CDR3 loop spans 17 amino acids. The CDR3 sequence: CASSQVGGRGFSYEQYF. Here the CDR3 DNA reads TGTGCCAGCAGCCAAGTTGGGGGGAGGGGTTTCTCCTACGAGCAGTACTTC.

This chain joins TRBV28 and TRBJ1-6; D is perhaps TRBD1 (5 bases). The CDR3 has 15 residues. Germline CDR1 MDHEN, CDR2 SYDVKM. Trimming removed 6 bases from V and 8 bases from J, with 17 bases in between. CDR3 bases: TGTGCCAGCAGCAAGATTAGCAGGGATGATTCACCCCTCCACTTT. It specifies CASSKISRDDSPLHF.

This clone was counted only a few times. V is TRBV6-5 and J is TRBJ1-4, with a weak D call TRBD1 (6 bases). The CDR3 is 14 residues long. V shed 2 bases and J shed 7 bases, with 11 bases lying between them. From germline, CDR1 is MNHEY and CDR2 SVGAGI. The CDR3 DNA follows: TGTGCCAGCAGTTACGACAGGTTGAGTGAAAAACTGTTTTTT. Amino acid sequence: CASSYDRLSEKLFF.

This clone came up once. V gene TRBV2 combines with J gene TRBJ2-7; 8 positions match TRBD1. The V segment lost 6 bases and the J segment 2 bases; nucleotides outside the gene matches: 9. Germline V gene lookup returns CDR1 SNHLY and CDR2 FYNNEI. There are 15 residues in the CDR3. The CDR3 is CASRAGTGVTYEQYF. The DNA of the CDR3 is TGTGCCAGCAGGGCCGGGACAGGCGTTACCTACGAGCAGTACTTC. The full variable domain, rest sourced from reference TRBV2 and TRBJ2-7, is EPEVTQTPSHQVTQMGQEVILRCVPISNHLYFYWYRQILGQKVEFLVSFYNNEISEKSEIFDDQFSVERPDGSNFTLKIRSTKLEDSAMYFCASRAGTGVTYEQYFGPGTRLTVT.

The chain combines TRBV9 with TRBJ2-6; a possible D gene is TRBD1 (6 bases). The CDR3 covers 18 residues. Germline CDR1 and CDR2: SGDLS and YYNGEE. V gave up 2 bases and J gave up 2 bases, with 17 bases separating them. CDR3 coding DNA: TGTGCCAGCAGCGTTGCCCCAACAGGGAAACCTGGGGCCAACGTCCTGACTTTC. It encodes CASSVAPTGKPGANVLTF.

This clone showed up just a few times. The V gene is TRBV9, the J gene TRBJ2-5, with a possible D match to TRBD2 (5 bases). Trimming stripped 0 bases from V and 4 bases from J, with 16 bases between. CDR1 and CDR2 (germline): SGDLS, YYNGEE. The CDR3 totals 16 residues. This chain's CDR3 is CASSVGSGSGTETQYF. The CDR3 DNA sequence: TGTGCCAGCAGCGTAGGATCGGGGTCGGGTACAGAGACCCAGTACTTC.

The rearrangement joins TRBV30 to TRBJ2-1; D is undetermined. Germline V gene lookup returns CDR1 GTSNPN and CDR2 SVGIG (reference sequence). V shed 0 bases and J shed 2 bases, with 8 bases lying between them. The CDR3 is 14 residues long. CDR3 in amino acids: CAWSVTVTYNEQFF. The CDR3 coding sequence is TGTGCCTGGAGTGTAACGGTTACCTACAATGAGCAGTTCTTC.

This chain joins TRBV10-3 and TRBJ2-1, with D perhaps matching TRBD2 (7 bases). Trimming stripped 8 bases from V and 7 bases from J, with 30 bases between. The length of the CDR3 is 18 residues. Per germline, CDR1 ENHRY and CDR2 SYGVKD. The CDR3 bases are TGTGCCATCGGGGGGGCCGACAGAGGGTTGGAAATGAGTAATGAGCAGTTCTTC. The encoded protein is CAIGGADRGLEMSNEQFF.

This sequence joins TRBV20-1 and TRBJ2-3; 7 bases match TRBD1. The CDR3 loop spans 11 amino acids. The germline CDR1 and CDR2 sequences are DFQATT and SNEGSKA (reference sequence). V shed 5 bases and J 6 bases; nucleotides not matched to a gene: 2. The CDR3 nucleotides are TGCAGTGCTGACAGGGACGATACGCAGTATTTT. Its translation is CSADRDDTQYF.

This clone was detected only once. The chain employs TRBV7-2 and TRBJ1-1; D not resolved. This CDR3 comprises 13 residues. Germline values: CDR1 SGHTA, CDR2 FQGNSA. Trimming pared 4 bases from V and 11 bases from J, leaving 17 bases between. The CDR3 DNA is TGTGCCAGCAGCTCCGGGAGGCAAACGAGGGCTTTCTTT. Translating it yields CASSSGRQTRAFF.

There are a few counts of this clone. The rearrangement links TRBV19 to TRBJ2-1; TRBD2 might be the D (5 bases). Trimming pared 2 bases from V and 3 bases from J, leaving 8 bases between. This CDR3 spans 14 amino acids. Germline CDR1 is LNHDA and CDR2 is SQIVND (reference sequence). This CDR3 reads CASSISRGYNEQFF. The CDR3 bases are TGTGCCAGTAGTATATCTCGGGGCTACAATGAGCAGTTCTTC.

The chain is built from TRBV5-1 and TRBJ2-1; 12 bases fit TRBD2. CDR3 length equals 17 residues. V was clipped by 4 bases and J by 7 bases; unmatched bases: 12. The germline V gene encodes CDR1 SGHRS and CDR2 YFSETQ. The DNA for the CDR3 is TGCGCCAGCAGCGAACGGACTAGCGGGGTCCCTAGGAATGAGCAGTTCTTC. Amino acid sequence: CASSERTSGVPRNEQFF.

The chain recombines TRBV28 with TRBJ1-2; D is uncertain. This CDR3 has 11 amino acids. Trimming removed 2 bases at V and 7 bases at J, with 5 bases between. Germline V lookup: CDR1 MDHEN, CDR2 SYDVKM. The CDR3 sequence: CASSLRGGYTF. The DNA for the CDR3 is TGTGCCAGCAGTTTACGGGGTGGCTACACCTTC.

This chain links TRBV5-1 with TRBJ2-5; TRBD1 agrees at 9 bases. The trim removed 3 bases at V and 5 bases at J, leaving 5 bases unmatched. Germline values: CDR1 SGHRS, CDR2 YFSETQ. The CDR3 runs 14 residues. The CDR3 is CASSSQGAEETQYF. The DNA for the CDR3 is TGCGCCAGCAGCTCACAGGGGGCTGAGGAGACCCAGTACTTC. The complete variable domain, with remaining parts taken from reference TRBV5-1 and TRBJ2-5, reads KAGVTQTPRYLIKTRGQQVTLSCSPISGHRSVSWYQQTPGQGLQFLFEYFSETQRNKGNFPGRFSGRQFSNSRSEMNVSTLELGDSALYLCASSSQGAEETQYFGPGTRLLVL.

The chain joins TRBV10-3 to TRBJ1-2, with no clear D. The ends were cut back, 2 bases at V and 5 bases at J, with 6 bases in the middle. This CDR3 contains 12 residues. Germline CDR1 and CDR2: ENHRY and SYGVKD. In DNA form, the CDR3 reads TGTGCCATCAGTGAGCCAGCGTATGGCTACACCTTC. Its translation is CAISEPAYGYTF.

This clone was seen once. The CDR3 DNA is TGTGCCAGCAGCTTCAGGCCCCGTGACTACGAGCAGTACTTC. It is translated as CASSFRPRDYEQYF. The chain employs TRBV5-4 and TRBJ2-7; unclear D gene. The CDR3 has 14 amino acids. CDR1 SGHNT and CDR2 YYREEE come from the germline V gene (reference sequence). Trimming stripped 2 bases from V and 3 bases from J, with 12 bases between.

The J gene is TRBJ2-1, the V gene TRBV6-5; weak D call: TRBD1 (6 bases). CDR1 is MNHEY, CDR2 SVGAGI, per germline. V shed 10 bases and J shed 10 bases, with 20 bases lying between them. The CDR3 sequence is 13 residues long. CDR3 coding DNA: TGTGCCATCCAAGCCGCAGGAAGGGGGGAGCAGTTCTTC. It codes for CAIQAAGRGEQFF.

The gene calls are TRBV11-2 and TRBJ2-7, with 10 nucleotides matching TRBD2. V shed 8 bases and J 5 bases; nucleotides not matched to a gene: 12. Per germline, CDR1 SGHAT and CDR2 FQNNGV. There are 15 residues in the CDR3. CDR3 sequence reads: CASSGPGLASNEQYF. The CDR3 DNA reads as TGTGCCAGCTCGGGACCGGGACTAGCGTCCAACGAGCAGTACTTC.

The V and J genes are TRBV7-7 and TRBJ2-5; tentative D call: TRBD1 (5 bases). Germline CDR1 reads SSHAT; CDR2 reads FNYEAQ (reference sequence). V dropped 3 bases and J dropped 3 bases, with 8 bases sitting between them. This CDR3 spans 13 amino acids. This chain's CDR3 is CASSFGAEETQYF. CDR3 nucleotides: TGTGCCAGCAGCTTTGGGGCTGAAGAGACCCAGTACTTC.